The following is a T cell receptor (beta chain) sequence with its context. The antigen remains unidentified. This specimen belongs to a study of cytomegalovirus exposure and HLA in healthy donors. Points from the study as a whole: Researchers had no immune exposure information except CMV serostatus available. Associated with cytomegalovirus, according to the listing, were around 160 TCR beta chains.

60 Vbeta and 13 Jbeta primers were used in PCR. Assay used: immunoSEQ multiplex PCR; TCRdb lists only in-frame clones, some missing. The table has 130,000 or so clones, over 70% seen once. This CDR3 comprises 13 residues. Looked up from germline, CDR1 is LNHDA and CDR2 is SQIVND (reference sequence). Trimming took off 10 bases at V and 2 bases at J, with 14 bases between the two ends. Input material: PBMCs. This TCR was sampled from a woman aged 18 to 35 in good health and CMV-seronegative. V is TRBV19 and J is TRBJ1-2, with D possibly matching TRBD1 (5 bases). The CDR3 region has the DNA TGTGCCACTGGACGGGGGTACAACTATGGCTACACCTTC. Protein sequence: CATGRGYNYGYTF.